Shown below are 17 T cell receptor beta chains from a single sample sequenced in a study of PD-1 blockade in classical Hodgkin lymphoma. This sample's time point: newly diagnosed, previously untreated cHL patient sample. Thawed PBMCs were the source of CD4+ T cells, purified by magnetic negative selection. Data came from immunoSEQ multiplex PCR; TCRdb stores just in-frame clones and leaves some out. The table records about 22,000 clones, approximately 89% of them present only once. The sample taken for sequencing was CD4+ T cells from blood. The receptor set was obtained from a human donor with classical Hodgkin lymphoma.

The chain has TRBV30 and TRBJ2-7; perhaps TRBD1 as D (5 bases). This CDR3 is built from 14 residues. Per the germline V gene, CDR1 is GTSNPN and CDR2 is SVGIG (reference sequence). The V end was cut by 0 bases, the J end by 1 base, with 10 bases between. Here the CDR3 reads CAWSVGAVSYEQYF. CDR3 DNA sequence: TGTGCCTGGAGTGTTGGGGCGGTGTCCTACGAGCAGTACTTC.

This chain uses TRBV28 with TRBJ1-1; TRBD1 matches at 9 bases. With V trimmed by 8 bases and J by 2 bases, 12 bases remained unmatched. The CDR3 sequence is 16 residues long. Germline CDR1 MDHEN, CDR2 SYDVKM. CDR3 bases: TGTGCCAGCGCGCCCTGGGGACAGGGAATTAACACTGAAGCTTTCTTT. Translation gives CASAPWGQGINTEAFF. The full variable domain, in which reference TRBV28 and TRBJ1-1 provide the parts outside the CDR3, is DVKVTQSSRYLVKRTGEKVFLECVQDMDHENMFWYRQDPGLGLRLIYFSYDVKMKEKGDIPEGYSVSREKKERFSLILESASTNQTSMYLCASAPWGQGINTEAFFGQGTRLTVV.

CDR3 residues: CASSVLSGGRDEQFF. The CDR3 DNA is TGTGCCAGCAGCGTCCTTAGCGGGGGGCGGGATGAGCAGTTCTTC. The chain joins TRBV9 to TRBJ2-1, with 10 bases that match TRBD2. Germline lookup yields CDR1 SGDLS and CDR2 YYNGEE. This CDR3 comprises 15 residues. V gave up 2 bases and J gave up 8 bases; unmatched junction bases: 7.

The chain has TRBV30 and TRBJ1-1, with D possibly matching TRBD1 (5 bases). The germline V gene has CDR1 GTSNPN and CDR2 SVGIG (reference sequence). V was pared by 1 base and J by 5 bases, with 11 bases between. The CDR3 extends over 13 amino acids. CDR3 in amino acids: CAWSEGRRTEAFF. The CDR3 DNA sequence: TGTGCCTGGAGTGAGGGGCGCAGGACTGAAGCTTTCTTT. Using reference TRBV30 and TRBJ1-1 for the parts outside the CDR3, the full variable domain is SQTIHQWPATLVQPVGSPLSLECTVEGTSNPNLYWYRQAAGRGLQLLFYSVGIGQISSEVPQNLSASRPQDRQFILSSKKLLLSDSGFYLCAWSEGRRTEAFFGQGTRLTVV.

The V gene is TRBV6-6, the J gene TRBJ2-5, with 7 bases matching TRBD1. The CDR3 has 13 amino acids. V gave up 7 bases and J gave up 4 bases; unmatched junction bases: 6. CDR1 is MNHNY and CDR2 is SVGAGI in the germline V gene (reference sequence). CDR3 nucleotides: TGTGCCAGCACCAACAGGGGCCGAGAGACCCAGTACTTC. Protein sequence: CASTNRGRETQYF.

Concerning this clone itself: At one end, the junction sequence differs from germline, possibly due to a read error. The chain carries TRBV6-5 and TRBJ2-5; the match to TRBD1 covers 8 bases. CDR1 and CDR2 (germline): MNHEY, SVGAGI. The CDR3 loop spans 16 amino acids. CDR3 nucleotides: TGTGCCAGCAGTTACCGGACAGGGAGTAGCCAAGAGGCCCAGTACTTC. The encoded protein is CASSYRTGSSQEAQYF.

The V gene is TRBV28, the J gene TRBJ2-7; TRBD1 matches at 9 bases. Germline values: CDR1 MDHEN, CDR2 SYDVKM. V lost 6 bases to trimming and J lost 9 bases; unmatched junction nucleotides: 12. The CDR3 sequence is 14 residues long. CDR3 DNA: TGTGCCAGCAGGGCGGGACAGGGATCAGGCGGGCAGTACTTC. Translation: CASRAGQGSGGQYF. Together with reference TRBV28 and TRBJ2-7, the CDR3 gives the full variable domain: DVKVTQSSRYLVKRTGEKVFLECVQDMDHENMFWYRQDPGLGLRLIYFSYDVKMKEKGDIPEGYSVSREKKERFSLILESASTNQTSMYLCASRAGQGSGGQYFGPGTRLTVT.

This chain joins TRBV6-5 and TRBJ2-7; 8 nucleotides match TRBD1. The CDR3 runs to 16 residues. The germline V gene has CDR1 MNHEY and CDR2 SVGAGI. The ends lost 4 bases at V and 6 bases at J; junction bases unmatched: 14. The CDR3 DNA is TGTGCCAGCAGTTCCAGGGACAGGCAGCTGATCGGCGAGCAGTACTTC. It is translated as CASSSRDRQLIGEQYF.

The CDR3, as DNA: TGTGCCAGCAGCTTAGGCAGAGGGGGCTGGGAGACCCAGTACTTC. Translation: CASSLGRGGWETQYF. The chain uses TRBV7-9 and TRBJ2-5; the match to TRBD1 covers 7 bases. Germline CDR1 reads SEHNR; CDR2 reads FQNEAQ (reference sequence). The CDR3 runs to 15 residues. After removal of 1 base from V and 5 bases from J, the junction contained 7 bases not matched to a gene.

The chain uses TRBV19 and TRBJ1-2; 7 nucleotides agree with TRBD1. This CDR3 has 14 residues. J was trimmed by 5 bases and V by 9 bases; bases with no gene match: 12. From germline, CDR1 is LNHDA and CDR2 SQIVND (reference sequence). The DNA for the CDR3 is TGTGCCAGCCGACGTGGGGGACAGTCGTATGGCTACACCTTC. It specifies CASRRGGQSYGYTF.

The CDR3 DNA reads as TGTGCCAGCAGCTTAGTTTGGGGGCGCGAGGGCTCTGGAAACACCATATATTTT. Translation: CASSLVWGREGSGNTIYF. The chain links TRBV7-9 to TRBJ1-3; D is perhaps TRBD1 (6 bases). The CDR3 is 18 residues long. Deletions cut 1 base from V and 0 bases from J, with 16 bases between. CDR1 and CDR2 from the germline V gene are SEHNR and FQNEAQ (reference sequence).

This chain uses TRBV30 with TRBJ1-1, with D unclear. Germline values: CDR1 GTSNPN, CDR2 SVGIG (reference sequence). The CDR3 has 12 residues. The germline V and J ends were trimmed by 3 bases and 0 bases, with 5 bases remaining between them. CDR3 coding DNA: TGTGCCTGGAGAGGCCTGAACACTGAAGCTTTCTTT. Its translation: CAWRGLNTEAFF.

The V call is TRBV5-5, the J call TRBJ1-2; D is uncertain. Germline V gene data show CDR1 as SGHKS and CDR2 as YYEKEE (reference sequence). The CDR3 covers 15 residues. V was shortened by 2 bases and J by 4 bases, with 15 bases between the two germline ends. The CDR3 DNA follows: TGTGCCAGCAGCTTAGCCCCAGGAGGATCCTATGGCTACACCTTC. It specifies CASSLAPGGSYGYTF.

The V gene is TRBV30, the J gene TRBJ2-3, with TRBD2 matching over 15 bases. The CDR3 contains 16 residues. Per the germline V gene, CDR1 is GTSNPN and CDR2 is SVGIG (reference sequence). V was clipped by 2 bases and J by 6 bases; unmatched bases: 6. This CDR3 is CAWSPGLAGGPDTQYF. DNA for the CDR3: TGTGCCTGGAGTCCCGGACTAGCGGGAGGGCCGGATACGCAGTATTTT.

The chain links TRBV19 to TRBJ2-3, with D perhaps TRBD2 (5 bases). CDR1 and CDR2 from the germline V gene are LNHDA and SQIVND (reference sequence). The CDR3 is 14 residues long. The V and J ends lost 6 bases and 2 bases respectively, with 12 bases between them. This CDR3 reads CASRPRVSTDTQYF. CDR3 sequence (DNA): TGTGCCAGTAGGCCGAGGGTCTCCACAGATACGCAGTATTTT. Looking up the rest from reference TRBV19 and TRBJ2-3 gives the full variable domain: DGGITQSPKYLFRKEGQNVTLSCEQNLNHDAMYWYRQDPGQGLRLIYYSQIVNDFQKGDIAEGYSVSREKKESFPLTVTSAQKNPTAFYLCASRPRVSTDTQYFGPGTRLTVL.

This chain links TRBV19 with TRBJ2-7, with 8 bases aligning to TRBD2. With 5 bases clipped from V and 7 bases from J, the junction kept 10 bases outside the gene matches. The germline V gene has CDR1 LNHDA and CDR2 SQIVND (reference sequence). CDR3 length: 14 residues. The CDR3 region is CASSPGTSRREQYF. The CDR3 DNA reads TGTGCCAGTAGTCCCGGGACTAGTCGTCGGGAGCAGTACTTC.

The rearrangement uses TRBV10-3 and TRBJ2-1; D unresolved. V was clipped by 10 bases and J by 3 bases, with 16 bases between them. The CDR3 totals 14 residues. CDR1 and CDR2 (germline): ENHRY, SYGVKD. Written as DNA, the CDR3 is TGTGCCACTGAATTGGGTGCGGACTACAATGAGCAGTTCTTC. It translates to CATELGADYNEQFF.